This TCR beta chain was sequenced for a study of naive and memory T cell subsets. Study outcomes and limitations: A few larger clonotypes appeared in naive repertoires, especially CD8, possibly memory cells re-expressing CD45RA.

Turning to this clonotype: What it binds is unknown.

The V end lost 5 bases, the J end lost 6 bases, and 10 bases lay between the germline ends. The CDR3 extends over 12 amino acids. Germline V CDR1 and CDR2: SEHNR, FQNEAQ (reference sequence). Both TRBC1 and TRBC2 were covered by a beta constant-region primer of two equimolar oligonucleotides. Nested alpha and beta constant-region primers with the SP2 primer drove four PCR rounds on ligated cDNA. TCRdb re-derived calls from the UMI-ligation and nested PCR reads in MiXCR, one entry per CDR3 protein. The sample has around 100,000 distinct CDR3 sequences; about 14% are singletons. The TCR comes from a human donor in good health. This chain joins TRBV7-9 and TRBJ1-2; D is unresolved. Sequenced: naive CD8+ T cells from blood. Written as DNA, the CDR3 is TGTGCCAGCAGCCAAGCCGGGGATGGCTACACCTTC. Its translation is CASSQAGDGYTF.